This is a list of T cell receptor beta chains from one sample in a study of blood T cell repertoires in COVID-19. Repertoires were generated with immunoSEQ multiplex PCR, while TCRdb's copy carries only in-frame clones and drops some. There are approximately 450,000 clones in the sample; 75% to 90% occur only once, and roughly 4% lies in the top ten. What was sequenced was peripheral blood. These receptors were collected from a woman aged 25 to 39 with acute or convalescent COVID-19. The CDR3 runs from the conserved cysteine through the conserved F or W. The order of the fields is CDR3 length, clone size, J gene, D gene, V gene, CDR3 DNA, CDR3 protein. A D gene is named only where the DNA matches it firmly. Size is stated for part of the rows, as once, few or many counts, or as a class when the clone is expanded.

CDR3 length: 14
clone size: .
J gene: TRBJ2-7
D gene: TRBD1
V gene: TRBV19
CDR3 DNA: TGTGCCAGTAGTATAGGCGACAGGGCCTACGAGCAGTACTTC
CDR3 protein: CASSIGDRAYEQYF

CDR3 length: 14
clone size: .
J gene: TRBJ2-3
D gene: .
V gene: TRBV28
CDR3 DNA: TGTGCCAGCAGTTTACCGCTGAGGACAGATACGCAGTATTTT
CDR3 protein: CASSLPLRTDTQYF

CDR3 length: 15
clone size: .
J gene: TRBJ1-1
D gene: TRBD1
V gene: TRBV18
CDR3 DNA: TGTGCCAGCTCACCATGGACAGGGTTGAACACTGAAGCTTTCTTT
CDR3 protein: CASSPWTGLNTEAFF

CDR3 length: 15
clone size: .
J gene: TRBJ2-1
D gene: .
V gene: TRBV5-1
CDR3 DNA: TGCGCCAGCAGCTTGGCCGGGAGCTCCTACAATGAGCAGTTCTTC
CDR3 protein: CASSLAGSSYNEQFF

CDR3 length: 12
clone size: .
J gene: TRBJ2-4
D gene: TRBD1
V gene: TRBV29-1
CDR3 DNA: TGCAGCGGTGGACAGGGGAAGGACATTCAGTACTTC
CDR3 protein: CSGGQGKDIQYF

CDR3 length: 15
clone size: .
J gene: TRBJ2-2
D gene: TRBD1
V gene: TRBV11-2
CDR3 DNA: TGTGCCAGCAGCCCCGCAAGGACAGGGACCGGGGAGCTGTTTTTT
CDR3 protein: CASSPARTGTGELFF

CDR3 length: 12
clone size: once
J gene: TRBJ2-5
D gene: .
V gene: TRBV7-6
CDR3 DNA: TGTGCCAGCAGCTTAGACGGGGAGACCCAGTACTTC
CDR3 protein: CASSLDGETQYF

CDR3 length: 15
clone size: .
J gene: TRBJ2-7
D gene: TRBD2
V gene: TRBV18
CDR3 DNA: TGTGCCAGCTCACCTACTAGCGGGGGGTCCTACGAGCAGTACTTC
CDR3 protein: CASSPTSGGSYEQYF

CDR3 length: 13
clone size: .
J gene: TRBJ1-1
D gene: .
V gene: TRBV12-3/TRBV12-4
CDR3 DNA: TGTGCCAGCAGTTTTCAGGGGACCACTGAAGCTTTCTTT
CDR3 protein: CASSFQGTTEAFF

CDR3 length: 13
clone size: .
J gene: TRBJ1-4
D gene: TRBD1
V gene: TRBV5-1
CDR3 DNA: TGCGCCAGCAGCTACACAGGGGAGGAAAAACTGTTTTTT
CDR3 protein: CASSYTGEEKLFF

CDR3 length: 14
clone size: .
J gene: TRBJ2-1
D gene: TRBD1
V gene: TRBV30
CDR3 DNA: TGTGCCTCAAACGCCGGGACAGGGGGTAATGAGCAGTTCTTC
CDR3 protein: CASNAGTGGNEQFF

CDR3 length: 15
clone size: few
J gene: TRBJ2-3
D gene: TRBD2
V gene: TRBV4-2
CDR3 DNA: TGTGCCAGCAGCCAAGCTAGCGGGGGCACAGATACGCAGTATTTT
CDR3 protein: CASSQASGGTDTQYF

CDR3 length: 14
clone size: .
J gene: TRBJ1-2
D gene: TRBD1
V gene: TRBV10-3
CDR3 DNA: TGTGCCATCGGCACAGGGGGCAGTAACTATGGCTACACCTTC
CDR3 protein: CAIGTGGSNYGYTF

CDR3 length: 15
clone size: .
J gene: TRBJ2-2
D gene: TRBD1
V gene: TRBV9
CDR3 DNA: TGTGCCAGCAGCGAACAGACAGGGTCCACCGGGGAGCTGTTTTTT
CDR3 protein: CASSEQTGSTGELFF

CDR3 length: 11
clone size: few
J gene: TRBJ2-3
D gene: .
V gene: TRBV6-5
CDR3 DNA: TGTGCCAGCAGTTCAACAGATACGCAGTATTTT
CDR3 protein: CASSSTDTQYF

CDR3 length: 16
clone size: once
J gene: TRBJ2-5
D gene: TRBD2
V gene: TRBV2
CDR3 DNA: TGTGCCAGCAGTGAGGAGGGACTAGCGGGGCGGGAGACCCAGTACTTC
CDR3 protein: CASSEEGLAGRETQYF

CDR3 length: 15
clone size: .
J gene: TRBJ2-5
D gene: .
V gene: TRBV6-5
CDR3 DNA: TGTGCCAGCACCAGTCTTCAGGGAACGGGAGAGACCCAGTACTTC
CDR3 protein: CASTSLQGTGETQYF

CDR3 length: 14
clone size: .
J gene: TRBJ1-4
D gene: .
V gene: TRBV9
CDR3 DNA: TGTGCCAGCAGCGTAGCACAGGGACGAGAAAAACTGTTTTTT
CDR3 protein: CASSVAQGREKLFF

CDR3 length: 15
clone size: .
J gene: TRBJ2-5
D gene: TRBD1
V gene: TRBV7-3
CDR3 DNA: TGTGCCAGCAGCTTTTTCCAGGGGGCTATAGAGACCCAGTACTTC
CDR3 protein: CASSFFQGAIETQYF

CDR3 length: 13
clone size: .
J gene: TRBJ1-1
D gene: TRBD1
V gene: TRBV6-5
CDR3 DNA: TGTGCCAGCAGACGACAGGGGGCTATTGAAGCTTTCTTT
CDR3 protein: CASRRQGAIEAFF

CDR3 length: 14
clone size: .
J gene: TRBJ2-2
D gene: .
V gene: TRBV6-1
CDR3 DNA: TGTGCCAGCAGTGAAGGGCAGTACACCGGGGAGCTGTTTTTT
CDR3 protein: CASSEGQYTGELFF

CDR3 length: 13
clone size: .
J gene: TRBJ1-1
D gene: .
V gene: TRBV11-2
CDR3 DNA: TGTGCCAGCAGCTTAGTTTGGAGGACTGAAGCTTTCTTT
CDR3 protein: CASSLVWRTEAFF

CDR3 length: 16
clone size: .
J gene: TRBJ2-2
D gene: TRBD1
V gene: TRBV5-1
CDR3 DNA: TGCGCCAGCAGCAGGACCGACAGGGGAGGAACCGGGGAGCTGTTTTTT
CDR3 protein: CASSRTDRGGTGELFF

CDR3 length: 15
clone size: .
J gene: TRBJ1-5
D gene: TRBD1
V gene: TRBV2
CDR3 DNA: TGTGCCAGCAGGACAGGGGCGGGTGGCAATCAGCCCCAGCATTTT
CDR3 protein: CASRTGAGGNQPQHF

CDR3 length: 16
clone size: .
J gene: TRBJ2-5
D gene: TRBD1
V gene: TRBV5-4
CDR3 DNA: TGTGCCAGCAGCCAAAGGACAGGGCGGTTGGTCGAGACCCAGTACTTC
CDR3 protein: CASSQRTGRLVETQYF

CDR3 length: 13
clone size: .
J gene: TRBJ2-1
D gene: TRBD1
V gene: TRBV2
CDR3 DNA: TGTGCCAGCAGGAAGGGACAGAACAATGAGCAGTTCTTC
CDR3 protein: CASRKGQNNEQFF

CDR3 length: 19
clone size: once
J gene: TRBJ2-5
D gene: TRBD2
V gene: TRBV28
CDR3 DNA: TGTGCCAGCAGTTTATCCCTCGGGACTAGCGGGGGTCCCCAAGAGACCCAGTACTTC
CDR3 protein: CASSLSLGTSGGPQETQYF

CDR3 length: 13
clone size: .
J gene: TRBJ1-2
D gene: .
V gene: TRBV7-9
CDR3 DNA: TGTGCCAGCAGCCCCTCGGGACTCCATGGCTACACCTTC
CDR3 protein: CASSPSGLHGYTF

CDR3 length: 15
clone size: .
J gene: TRBJ1-5
D gene: TRBD1
V gene: TRBV9
CDR3 DNA: TGTGCCAGCCCTGGACAGGCCTATAGCAATCAGCCCCAGCATTTT
CDR3 protein: CASPGQAYSNQPQHF

CDR3 length: 16
clone size: .
J gene: TRBJ1-2
D gene: TRBD1
V gene: TRBV5-1
CDR3 DNA: TGCGCCAGCAGCTTGGTCGGGACAGGGGGCGAAGAAGGCTACACCTTC
CDR3 protein: CASSLVGTGGEEGYTF

CDR3 length: 19
clone size: .
J gene: TRBJ2-7
D gene: TRBD1
V gene: TRBV2
CDR3 DNA: TGTGCCAGCCTATACCTCCCGGGACAGGGGATCCCCCCCACATACGAGCAGTACTTC
CDR3 protein: CASLYLPGQGIPPTYEQYF